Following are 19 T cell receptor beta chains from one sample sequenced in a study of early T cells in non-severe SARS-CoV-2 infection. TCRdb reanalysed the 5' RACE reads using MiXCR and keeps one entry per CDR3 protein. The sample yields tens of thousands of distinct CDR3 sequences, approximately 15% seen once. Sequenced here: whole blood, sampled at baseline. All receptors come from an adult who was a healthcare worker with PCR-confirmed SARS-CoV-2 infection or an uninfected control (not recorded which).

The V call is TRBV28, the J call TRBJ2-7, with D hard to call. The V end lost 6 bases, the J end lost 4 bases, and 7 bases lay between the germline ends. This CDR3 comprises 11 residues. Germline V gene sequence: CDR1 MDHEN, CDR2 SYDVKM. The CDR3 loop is CASRVGYEQYF. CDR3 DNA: TGTGCCAGCAGGGTCGGGTACGAGCAGTACTTC.

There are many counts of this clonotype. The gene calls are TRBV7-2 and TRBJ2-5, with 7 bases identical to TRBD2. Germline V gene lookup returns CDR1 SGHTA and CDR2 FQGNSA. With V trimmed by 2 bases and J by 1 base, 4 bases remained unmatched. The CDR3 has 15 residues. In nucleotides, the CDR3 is TGTGCCAGCAGCTTACTTCCGGGGGGCCAAGAGACCCAGTACTTC. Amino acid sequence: CASSLLPGGQETQYF.

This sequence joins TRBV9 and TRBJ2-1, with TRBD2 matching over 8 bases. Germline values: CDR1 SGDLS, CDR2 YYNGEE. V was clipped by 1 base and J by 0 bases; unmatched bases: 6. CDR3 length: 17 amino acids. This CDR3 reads CASSVPRSGSSYNEQFF. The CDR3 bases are TGTGCCAGCAGCGTACCCCGCAGCGGGAGCTCCTACAATGAGCAGTTCTTC.

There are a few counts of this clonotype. This chain's CDR3 is CASSRDSYTQYF. For the CDR3, the DNA is TGTGCCAGCAGTCGAGACTCTTATACGCAGTATTTT. This rearrangement joins TRBV11-2 to TRBJ2-3; no clear D. The CDR3 has 12 amino acids. V was clipped by 6 bases and J by 7 bases, with 11 bases between them. Germline V gene sequence: CDR1 SGHAT, CDR2 FQNNGV.

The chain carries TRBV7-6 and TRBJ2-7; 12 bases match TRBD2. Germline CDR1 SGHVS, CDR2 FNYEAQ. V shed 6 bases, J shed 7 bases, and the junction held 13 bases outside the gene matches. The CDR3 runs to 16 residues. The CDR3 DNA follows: TGTGCCAGCAGTTACTCTAGCGGGAGGGGTTCTAGGGAGCAGTACTTC. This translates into CASSYSSGRGSREQYF.

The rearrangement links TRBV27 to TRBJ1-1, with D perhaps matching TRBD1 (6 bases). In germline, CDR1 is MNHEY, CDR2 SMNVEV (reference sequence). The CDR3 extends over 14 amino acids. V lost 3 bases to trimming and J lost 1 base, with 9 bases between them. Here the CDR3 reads CASSFRGSNTEAFF. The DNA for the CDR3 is TGTGCCAGCAGTTTCAGGGGTTCGAACACTGAAGCTTTCTTT.

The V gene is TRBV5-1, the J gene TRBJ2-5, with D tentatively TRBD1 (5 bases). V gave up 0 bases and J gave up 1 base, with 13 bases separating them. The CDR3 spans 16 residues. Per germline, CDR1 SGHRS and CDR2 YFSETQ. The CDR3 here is CASSLGAQASQETQYF. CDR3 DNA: TGCGCCAGCAGCTTGGGGGCACAGGCCTCCCAAGAGACCCAGTACTTC.

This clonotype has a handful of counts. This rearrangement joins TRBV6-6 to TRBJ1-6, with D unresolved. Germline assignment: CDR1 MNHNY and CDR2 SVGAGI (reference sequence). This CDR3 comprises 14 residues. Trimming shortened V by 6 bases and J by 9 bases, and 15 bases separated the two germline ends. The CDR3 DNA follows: TGTGCCAGCAGATGGGGAGAAGTGGGTTCACCCCTCCACTTT. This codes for CASRWGEVGSPLHF.

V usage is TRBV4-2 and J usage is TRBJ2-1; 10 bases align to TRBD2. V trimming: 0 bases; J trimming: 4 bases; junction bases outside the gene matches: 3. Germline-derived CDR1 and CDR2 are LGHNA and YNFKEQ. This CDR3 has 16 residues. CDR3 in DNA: TGTGCCAGCAGCCAAGATTCAGCGGGAGGGTACAATGAGCAGTTCTTC. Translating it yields CASSQDSAGGYNEQFF.

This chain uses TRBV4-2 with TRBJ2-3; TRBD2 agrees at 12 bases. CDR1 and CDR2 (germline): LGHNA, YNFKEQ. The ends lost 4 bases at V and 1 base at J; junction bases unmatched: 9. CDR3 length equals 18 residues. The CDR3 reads CASSRTLAGGPGTDTQYF. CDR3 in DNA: TGTGCCAGCAGCCGGACGCTAGCGGGAGGGCCCGGCACAGATACGCAGTATTTT.

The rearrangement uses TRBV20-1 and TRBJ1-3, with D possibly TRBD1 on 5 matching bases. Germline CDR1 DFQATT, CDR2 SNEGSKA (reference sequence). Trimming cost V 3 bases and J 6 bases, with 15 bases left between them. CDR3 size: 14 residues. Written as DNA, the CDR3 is TGCAGTGCTAGGCCCCTGGGGGTTGCAAACACCATATATTTT. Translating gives CSARPLGVANTIYF.

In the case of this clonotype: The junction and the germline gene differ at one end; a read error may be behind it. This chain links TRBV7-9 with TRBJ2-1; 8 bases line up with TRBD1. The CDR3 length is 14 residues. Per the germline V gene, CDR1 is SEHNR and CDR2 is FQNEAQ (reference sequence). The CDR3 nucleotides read TGTGCCAGCAGCTTAGTGGGACAGGCCCATGAGCAGCTCTTC. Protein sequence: CASSLVGQAHEQLF.

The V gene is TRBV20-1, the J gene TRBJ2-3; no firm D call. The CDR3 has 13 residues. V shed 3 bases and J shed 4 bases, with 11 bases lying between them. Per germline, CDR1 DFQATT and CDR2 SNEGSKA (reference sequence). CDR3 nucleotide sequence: TGCAGTGCTAGGGGCGTCTTTTCAGATACGCAGTATTTT. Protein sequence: CSARGVFSDTQYF.

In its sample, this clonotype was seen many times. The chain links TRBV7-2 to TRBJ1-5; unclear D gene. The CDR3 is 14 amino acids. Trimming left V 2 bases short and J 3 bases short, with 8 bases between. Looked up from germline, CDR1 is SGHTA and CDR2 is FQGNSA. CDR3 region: CASSLQQVNQPQHF. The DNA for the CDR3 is TGTGCCAGCAGCTTACAACAAGTCAATCAGCCCCAGCATTTT.

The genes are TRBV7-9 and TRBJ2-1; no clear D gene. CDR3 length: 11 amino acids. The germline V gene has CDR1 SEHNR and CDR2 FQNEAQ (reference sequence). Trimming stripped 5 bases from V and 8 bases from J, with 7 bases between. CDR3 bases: TGTGCCAGCAGCGGGATGTATGAGCAGTTCTTC. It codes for CASSGMYEQFF.

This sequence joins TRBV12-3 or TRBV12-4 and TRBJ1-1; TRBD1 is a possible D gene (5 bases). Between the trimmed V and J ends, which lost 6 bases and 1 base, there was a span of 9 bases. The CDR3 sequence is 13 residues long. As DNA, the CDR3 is TGTGCCAGCAGGAGACAGCAGAACACTGAAGCTTTCTTT. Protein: CASRRQQNTEAFF.

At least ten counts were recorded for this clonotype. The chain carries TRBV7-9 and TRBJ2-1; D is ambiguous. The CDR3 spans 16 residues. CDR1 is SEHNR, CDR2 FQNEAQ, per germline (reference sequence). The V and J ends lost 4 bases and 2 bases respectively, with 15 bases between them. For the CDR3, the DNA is TGTGCCAGCAGCTCCTTGACGGGTACGACCTACAATGAGCAGTTCTTC. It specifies CASSSLTGTTYNEQFF.

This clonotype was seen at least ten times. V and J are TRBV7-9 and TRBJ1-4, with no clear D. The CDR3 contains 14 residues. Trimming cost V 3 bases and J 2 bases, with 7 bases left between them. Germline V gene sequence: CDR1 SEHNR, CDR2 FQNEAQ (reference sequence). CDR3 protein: CASSFTGTNEKLFF. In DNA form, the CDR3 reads TGTGCCAGCAGCTTCACGGGGACTAATGAAAAACTGTTTTTT.

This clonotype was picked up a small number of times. CDR3 bases: TGTGCCAGCAGTTTGGGGGCGGACACCTCGACCTACGAGCAGTACTTC. It specifies CASSLGADTSTYEQYF. The chain recombines TRBV28 with TRBJ2-7, with a weak D call TRBD1 (6 bases). The CDR3 runs 16 residues. V shed 3 bases and J shed 2 bases, with 17 bases lying between them. CDR1 is MDHEN and CDR2 is SYDVKM in the germline V gene.